The source of this T cell receptor (beta chain) is a study of blood T cell repertoires in COVID-19. Study-level background: The samples span acute and convalescent COVID-19 from the United States, Italy and Spain. In each case, the material was cDNA or gDNA derived from T cells, B-cell-depleted T cells, or PBMCs.

As handled by the study authors: Amplification of reference gene primers was used by the study to estimate nucleated cell counts. Assay used: immunoSEQ multiplex PCR; TCRdb lists only in-frame clones, some missing. The D gene and trimming were derived from the DNA, and the V and J assignments and clone size from that table. The sample shows 250,000 to 350,000 clones, about nine tenths of them seen only once. This CDR3 region has 15 residues. V shed 3 bases and J shed 2 bases, with 9 bases lying between them. Per germline, CDR1 KGHDR and CDR2 SFDVKD. Enrollment of patients from Seattle took place during active infection, with longitudinal follow-up.

Sequencing was carried out using peripheral blood. This chain joins TRBV24-1 and TRBJ2-2; a possible D gene is TRBD1 (6 bases). This receptor was identified in a woman in her thirties with COVID-19, enrolled during active disease. CDR3 protein: CATSDRQANTGELFF. The CDR3 region has the DNA TGTGCCACCAGTGATCGACAGGCAAACACCGGGGAGCTGTTTTTT.